This T cell receptor beta chain was sequenced for a study of early T cells in non-severe SARS-CoV-2 infection (dated by TCRdb to the early 2020s). For the study in its entirety: Bulk RNA from unsorted whole blood was used for TCR sequencing, so alpha and beta chains could not be paired.

This clonotype turned up a few times. The clone's antigen remains unknown. No base qualities exist here, and no much larger clone lies one base off it. The study at large found these results: VDJdb matching was skewed toward anti-spike CD8 responses, so virus-specific expansions were likely underestimated and private and CD4 specificities were missed.

Set within a cohort of healthcare workers in London, UK, this nested case-control study involved weekly PCR testing of nasopharyngeal swabs along with blood sampling. Between 23 and 31 March 2020, the week of the UK lockdown, healthcare workers were enrolled and then followed up weekly for as long as 16 weeks. To prepare the library, 5' RACE was applied. TCRdb shows the sequencer as NextSeq 500. In the TCR library protocol, unique molecular identifiers were attached to individual cDNA molecules to correct for PCR bias and sequencing error. Sequencing covered both TCR alpha and beta chains, and within each sample the abundances of alpha and beta sequences were tightly co-correlated. Per the original workflow: V gene, J gene and CDR3 annotation of TCR sequences was performed with Decombinator V4. TCRs were defined as expanded if a significant change between any two time points was detected under a Poisson model with p below 0.0001. TCR abundances were normalised to the total number of TCRs sequenced per sample and were expressed as counts per million. MAIT TCRs were defined by TRAV1-2 paired with TRAJ12, TRAJ20 or TRAJ33, and iNKT TCRs by TRAV10 paired with TRAJ18. VDJdb, accessed on 1 November 2021, was searched for TCRs annotated for CMV, EBV and SARS-CoV-2, and TCRs annotated for more than one antigen were excluded. TCRdb trimmed public reads at Q25 via fastp, called clones via MiXCR and kept in-frame beta chains. Identical CDR3 protein sequences are pooled into one entry, listed with their most common genes and DNA. TCRdb's processing, not the authors' own work, is the source of the V and J calls. Here the sample has just under 65,000 distinct CDR3 sequences; approximately 8.8% occur a single time. The leading ten clones occupy roughly 12% of the sample.

The germline V and J ends show losses of 3 bases and 1 base respectively, and no gene match explains 7 bases of the junction. Sequences PRHDT (CDR1) and FYEKMQ (CDR2) are obtained from the germline V gene (reference sequence). The CDR3 contains 16 residues, cysteine and phenylalanine counted. Only the CDR3 DNA stays, 48 bases, in frame from base 1. The sequencing here drew on whole blood, taken at baseline. This chain joins TRBV13 to TRBJ1-1, and 8 junction bases match TRBD1. The source is an adult who was a healthcare worker with PCR-confirmed SARS-CoV-2 infection or an uninfected control (not recorded which). The nucleotide sequence reads as follows: TGTGCCAGCAGCTTGCGACAGGGGAGAGGGAACACTGAAGCTTTCTTT. It translates as CASSLRQGRGNTEAFF.